This TCR beta chain derives from a study of T cell responses to AZD1222 COVID-19 vaccine. Study-wide findings and caveats: Clonal diversity may have been underestimated in mostly white British donors.

The CDR3 has 12 residues. CDR1 MNHEY and CDR2 SMNVEV come from the germline V gene (reference sequence). Germline trimming cut 4 bases from V and 9 bases from J; bases unmatched to any gene: 3. Sequencing used immunoSEQ multiplex PCR; TCRdb keeps in-frame clones, though not all of them. Of 110,000 or so clones listed, around 90% are singletons. Comments on this clone: No antigen is known for it.

This TCR was sampled from an adult who received the MenACWY meningococcal vaccine as a control. The source material was peripheral blood, sampled 28 days after the second dose of the MenACWY control vaccine. The chain is built from TRBV27 and TRBJ2-1; 7 bases agree with TRBD2. In DNA form, the CDR3 reads TGTGCCAGCAGTTCGGGGGGAGGTGAGCAGTTCTTC. Its translation is CASSSGGGEQFF.